The 29 T cell receptor beta chains presented below share a single source sample, sequenced in a study of shared clonotypes between healthy human individuals. TCRdb keeps only in-frame clones here, not all; method: immunoSEQ multiplex PCR. Counted here are 2,100,000 or so clones, about 94% occurring once; the ten biggest clones make up 0.1% to 0.15%. The source material was naive CD4+ T cells sorted from blood. The subset was: CD45RA+ positively selected. The receptors stem from a man in his late teens or twenties in good health.

The chain couples TRBV19 to TRBJ1-1; D is perhaps TRBD1 (6 bases). The ends were cut back, 7 bases at V and 1 base at J, with 16 bases in the middle. Germline loops: CDR1 LNHDA, CDR2 SQIVND (reference sequence). The CDR3 covers 15 residues. The CDR3 region has the DNA TGTGCCAGTACCCTCGGGGGCCGCTCGAACACTGAAGCTTTCTTT. Translated: CASTLGGRSNTEAFF.

The CDR3 DNA reads TGTGCCAGCTCACCATGGCAAACTGGAAACACCATATATTTT. Translating gives CASSPWQTGNTIYF. J is TRBJ1-3 and V is TRBV18; D gene uncertain. This CDR3 comprises 14 residues. CDR1 and CDR2 from the germline V gene are KGHSH and LQKENI. V lost 2 bases, J lost 2 bases, and 7 bases lay in between.

The chain employs TRBV6-5 and TRBJ2-7, with no clear D. CDR1 MNHEY and CDR2 SVGAGI come from the germline V gene. CDR3 length: 13 amino acids. Trimming removed 7 bases at V and 1 base at J, with 11 bases between. The chain's CDR3 is CASTGAGSYEQYF. CDR3 nucleotide sequence: TGTGCCAGCACGGGTGCTGGGTCCTACGAGCAGTACTTC.

V gene TRBV30 combines with J gene TRBJ2-1; 7 bases map to TRBD1. CDR1 is GTSNPN, CDR2 SVGIG, per germline (reference sequence). After removal of 5 bases from V and 5 bases from J, the junction contained 9 bases not matched to a gene. The CDR3 has 14 residues. CDR3 protein: CAWSAGGKNNEQFF. CDR3 coding DNA: TGTGCCTGGTCCGCAGGGGGAAAGAACAATGAGCAGTTCTTC.

The J gene is TRBJ2-7, the V gene TRBV2; TRBD1 matches 8 bases. The germline CDR1 and CDR2 sequences are SNHLY and FYNNEI. The CDR3 covers 14 residues. V trimming: 4 bases; J trimming: 5 bases; junction bases outside the gene matches: 7. The DNA for the CDR3 is TGTGCCAGCAGTGGCGACAGGGGCGTCGACGAGCAGTACTTC. Its translation: CASSGDRGVDEQYF.

The CDR3 spells CASSQDGLPFNEQFF. The CDR3 DNA reads as TGCGCCAGCAGCCAAGATGGTCTCCCTTTCAATGAGCAGTTCTTC. The V call is TRBV4-3, the J call TRBJ2-1; the D is unclear. Per the germline V gene, CDR1 is LGHNA and CDR2 is YSLEER. The CDR3 runs to 15 residues. Trimming shortened V by 0 bases and J by 6 bases, and 12 bases separated the two germline ends.

The V and J genes are TRBV5-5 and TRBJ2-7; the match to TRBD2 covers 8 bases. This CDR3 has 15 residues. J lost 2 bases, V lost 4 bases, and 8 bases had no gene match. Germline CDR1 is SGHKS and CDR2 is YYEKEE (reference sequence). In nucleotides, the CDR3 is TGTGCCAGCAGCCCCCGAGGAGCGGGGGCCTACGAGCAGTACTTC. The encoded protein is CASSPRGAGAYEQYF.

The chain is built from TRBV30 and TRBJ2-2; TRBD2 might be the D (6 bases). In germline, CDR1 is GTSNPN, CDR2 SVGIG (reference sequence). Trimming took off 0 bases at V and 9 bases at J, with 17 bases between the two ends. There are 15 residues in the CDR3. The CDR3 DNA sequence: TGTGCCTGGAGTGTACGGGGGACTGCGAGCAGGGAGCTGTTTTTT. This encodes CAWSVRGTASRELFF.

V is TRBV6-1 and J is TRBJ1-3; no firm D call. This CDR3 comprises 15 residues. Germline CDR1 and CDR2: MNHNS and SASEGT. V was pared by 3 bases and J by 0 bases, with 9 bases between. The CDR3 sequence: CASSDVVLSGNTIYF. The CDR3 nucleotides read TGTGCCAGCAGTGACGTAGTACTCTCTGGAAACACCATATATTTT.

The V and J genes are TRBV10-1 and TRBJ1-2; 7 positions agree with TRBD1. V lost 0 bases and J lost 7; bases outside the gene matches: 5. The CDR3 is 14 residues long. Germline loops: CDR1 WNHNN, CDR2 SYGVQD (reference sequence). CDR3 sequence (DNA): TGCGCCAGCAGTGAGTCGATAGGGGGCCGTGGCTACACCTTC. Its protein is CASSESIGGRGYTF.

The gene calls are TRBV28 and TRBJ1-2; a possible D gene is TRBD1 (6 bases). V was clipped by 6 bases and J by 8 bases, with 19 bases between them. The CDR3 consists of 14 residues. The germline gives CDR1 MDHEN, CDR2 SYDVKM. Here the CDR3 reads CASSLDSHARGYTF. CDR3 DNA sequence: TGTGCCAGCAGCCTGGACAGCCACGCTAGGGGCTACACCTTC.

The V call is TRBV9, the J call TRBJ1-3, with a possible D match to TRBD1 (5 bases). The germline V and J ends were trimmed by 0 bases and 1 base, with 14 bases remaining between them. Germline V lookup: CDR1 SGDLS, CDR2 YYNGEE. The CDR3 loop spans 17 amino acids. Written as DNA, the CDR3 is TGTGCCAGCAGCGTAGGTCGGACACTAAGATCTGGAAACACCATATATTTT. This encodes CASSVGRTLRSGNTIYF.

This clone was seen a single time. This chain joins TRBV19 and TRBJ1-1; D perhaps matches TRBD1 (6 bases). The V end lost 9 bases, the J end lost 0 bases, and 11 bases lay between the germline ends. This CDR3 has 13 amino acids. Germline CDR1 LNHDA, CDR2 SQIVND (reference sequence). CDR3 coding DNA: TGTGCCAGCCAGGACAGCCTGAACACTGAAGCTTTCTTT. It translates to CASQDSLNTEAFF.

This chain uses TRBV5-4 with TRBJ1-4; 8 bases are shared with TRBD1. This CDR3 has 14 residues. The J segment lost 7 bases and the V segment lost 4 bases, leaving 6 bases of the junction unmatched. Germline V gene data show CDR1 as SGHNT and CDR2 as YYREEE (reference sequence). In DNA, the CDR3 is TGTGCCAGCAGCCAGGGACAGGAGGTTGAAAAACTGTTTTTT. This translates into CASSQGQEVEKLFF.

J is TRBJ2-1 and V is TRBV6-4; 10 positions agree with TRBD1. Germline V gene sequence: CDR1 MRHNA, CDR2 SNTAGT. CDR3 size: 15 residues. V was pared by 4 bases and J by 7 bases, with 7 bases of the junction left unmatched. The CDR3 loop reads CASSARDRGLNEQFF. CDR3 in DNA: TGTGCCAGCAGTGCTCGGGACAGGGGTCTTAATGAGCAGTTCTTC.

The CDR3 loop reads CASSDGSGGANVLTF. CDR3 bases: TGCGCCAGCAGCGACGGATCGGGTGGGGCCAACGTCCTGACTTTC. The chain carries TRBV10-1 and TRBJ2-6; no clear D gene. The CDR3 runs 15 residues. Trimming removed 6 bases at V and 3 bases at J, with 12 bases between. Germline CDR1 is WNHNN and CDR2 is SYGVQD (reference sequence).

DNA for the CDR3: TGTGCCAGCAGTTTACAGGGGGCGATGGAAAAGACCCAGTACTTC. Its protein is CASSLQGAMEKTQYF. The chain employs TRBV6-5 and TRBJ2-5, with 9 positions matching TRBD1. Trimming cost V 4 bases and J 6 bases; bases outside gene matches: 9. CDR3 size: 15 residues. Germline V lookup: CDR1 MNHEY, CDR2 SVGAGI.

The chain employs TRBV7-3 and TRBJ1-6; possible D gene TRBD1, 6 bases. This CDR3 has 14 residues. Trimming took off 2 bases at V and 6 bases at J, with 8 bases between the two ends. Germline V CDR1 and CDR2: SGHTA, FQGTGA. In DNA form, the CDR3 reads TGTGCCAGCAGCTTACAGGGGCCTAATTCACCCCTCCACTTT. Encoded protein: CASSLQGPNSPLHF.

In its sample, this clone was seen once. The J gene is TRBJ1-2, the V gene TRBV10-3; D is perhaps TRBD1 (6 bases). The V end lost 3 bases, the J end lost 2 bases, and 10 bases lay between the germline ends. Germline-derived CDR1 and CDR2 are ENHRY and SYGVKD. The CDR3 consists of 14 residues. CDR3 sequence reads: CAISDAGANYGYTF. The CDR3 DNA reads TGTGCCATCAGTGACGCAGGGGCCAACTATGGCTACACCTTC.

V gene TRBV5-1 combines with J gene TRBJ2-5; D ambiguous. The better agreement between TRBJ2-7 and the DNA end casts doubt on the J call. Per germline, CDR1 SGHRS and CDR2 YFSETQ. The CDR3 sequence is 14 residues long. DNA for the CDR3: TGCGCCAGCAGCTTGGGGAGTAACGCCTACGAGCAGTACTTC. Translation gives CASSLGSNAYEQYF.

V usage is TRBV5-1 and J usage is TRBJ2-7, with unresolved D. V was cut by 0 bases and J by 0 bases, with 10 bases left in between. The germline V gene has CDR1 SGHRS and CDR2 YFSETQ. The length of the CDR3 is 15 residues. The CDR3 DNA sequence: TGCGCCAGCAGCTTGGCACCGAGAAACTCCTACGAGCAGTACTTC. It specifies CASSLAPRNSYEQYF.

V and J are TRBV10-2 and TRBJ2-7, with 9 bases fitting TRBD2. CDR1 is WSHSY, CDR2 SAAADI, per germline. V dropped 6 bases and J dropped 5; count of bases not matched to a gene: 8. CDR3 length: 14 residues. The CDR3 loop reads CASRAGLASHEQYF. CDR3 nucleotide sequence: TGCGCCAGCAGGGCGGGACTAGCTTCCCACGAGCAGTACTTC.

This clone was seen more than once but under ten times. Other nucleotide sequences from this sample produce the same CDR3. The CDR3 region is CASSQDLNTEAFF. The DNA of the CDR3 is TGCGCCAGCAGCCAAGACCTTAACACTGAAGCTTTCTTT. This chain joins TRBV4-3 and TRBJ1-1; D remains unclear. V lost 0 bases and J lost 2, with 4 bases in between. The CDR3 runs 13 residues. CDR1 is LGHNA, CDR2 YSLEER, per germline.

The V gene is TRBV2, the J gene TRBJ1-2; TRBD1 is a possible D gene (6 bases). Germline values: CDR1 SNHLY, CDR2 FYNNEI. The CDR3 is made up of 13 amino acids. V shed 2 bases and J shed 6 bases, with 10 bases lying between them. The CDR3 DNA is TGTGCCAGCAGTGAAAACAGGGTAAATGGCTACACCTTC. Its protein product is CASSENRVNGYTF. Drawing the rest from reference TRBV2 and TRBJ1-2, the complete variable domain is EPEVTQTPSHQVTQMGQEVILRCVPISNHLYFYWYRQILGQKVEFLVSFYNNEISEKSEIFDDQFSVERPDGSNFTLKIRSTKLEDSAMYFCASSENRVNGYTFGSGTRLTVV.

The V and J genes are TRBV5-1 and TRBJ1-4; D remains unclear. Germline CDR1 and CDR2: SGHRS and YFSETQ. Trimming stripped 3 bases from V and 5 bases from J, with 11 bases between. The CDR3 extends over 14 amino acids. CDR3 bases: TGCGCCAGCAGCTGGGATACCTCAAATGAAAAACTGTTTTTT. This encodes CASSWDTSNEKLFF.

The V gene is TRBV5-6, the J gene TRBJ2-7; a weak D match, TRBD1 (6 bases). Germline V CDR1 and CDR2: SGHDT, YYEEEE. The V end lost 4 bases, the J end lost 6 bases, and 17 bases lay between the germline ends. This CDR3 has 14 amino acids. Written as DNA, the CDR3 is TGTGCCAGCAGCCCGGACACAGGGTGGGGCGAGCAGTACTTC. It is translated as CASSPDTGWGEQYF.

The chain employs TRBV6-6 and TRBJ2-1; D is undetermined. The V end lost 2 bases, the J end lost 7 bases, and 3 bases lay between the germline ends. The CDR3 sequence is 11 residues long. CDR1 MNHNY and CDR2 SVGAGI come from the germline V gene (reference sequence). This CDR3 is CASSYENEQFF. In DNA form, the CDR3 reads TGTGCCAGCAGTTACGAGAATGAGCAGTTCTTC.

This clone was seen a single time. V usage is TRBV5-8 and J usage is TRBJ1-2, with a weak D call TRBD1 (6 bases). V lost 0 bases and J lost 6, with 9 bases in between. This CDR3 is 13 amino acids long. Germline assignment: CDR1 SGHTS and CDR2 YDEGEE. The CDR3, as DNA: TGTGCCAGCAGCTTGGACAGGGCCGATGGCTACACCTTC. This gives the protein CASSLDRADGYTF.

The chain employs TRBV7-2 and TRBJ1-5, with a tentative D call TRBD1 (6 bases). CDR1 is SGHTA and CDR2 is FQGNSA in the germline V gene. The CDR3 covers 15 residues. V was clipped by 0 bases and J by 5 bases, with 11 bases between them. In DNA form, the CDR3 reads TGTGCCAGCAGCTTAGCTCCAGGGACACATCAGCCCCAGCATTTT. This codes for CASSLAPGTHQPQHF.